The 19 T cell receptor beta chains reported below all come from one sample, sequenced in a study of blood T cell repertoires in COVID-19 (dated by TCRdb to between 2020 and 2021). Preparation of the library involved the immunoSEQ multiplex PCR assay. TCRdb stores this immuneACCESS table with in-frame sequences only. Part of the clones is absent; in the studies checked, under half of the shortfall reflects unresolved V genes, and no reason is known for the rest. This sample is represented by about 190,000 clones; 82% of them were singletons. 7.8% of the sample is taken by the ten largest. Sequenced: peripheral blood. Every receptor here comes from a woman aged 60-75 years with COVID-19, enrolled during active disease.

In this sample, this clone turned up once. The V and J genes are TRBV5-1 and TRBJ1-4; TRBD1 agrees at 12 bases. Germline loops: CDR1 SGHRS, CDR2 YFSETQ. V dropped 4 bases and J dropped 8; count of bases not matched to a gene: 6. The CDR3 has 15 residues. Written as DNA, the CDR3 is TGCGCCAGCAGCCCCGGGACAGGGGGCTTGGAAAAACTGTTTTTT. It is translated as CASSPGTGGLEKLFF.

J is TRBJ1-5 and V is TRBV27; D is undetermined. Per the germline V gene, CDR1 is MNHEY and CDR2 is SMNVEV (reference sequence). This CDR3 region has 15 residues. V lost 2 bases to trimming and J lost 0 bases, with 8 bases between them. For the CDR3, the DNA is TGTGCCAGCAGTTTAACGTCGAGTAGCAATCAGCCCCAGCATTTT. Encoded protein: CASSLTSSSNQPQHF.

Here the CDR3 DNA reads TGTGCCAGCAGCTCCGTAGGAGTTCGCACAGATACGCAGTATTTT. Translating it yields CASSSVGVRTDTQYF. This sequence joins TRBV11-2 and TRBJ2-3; no clear D gene. CDR3 length: 15 residues. Germline CDR1 and CDR2: SGHAT and FQNNGV. Trimming took off 4 bases at V and 1 base at J, with 12 bases between the two ends. Using reference TRBV11-2 and TRBJ2-3 for the parts outside the CDR3, the full variable domain is EAGVAQSPRYKIIEKRQSVAFWCNPISGHATLYWYQQILGQGPKLLIQFQNNGVVDDSQLPKDRFSAERLKGVDSTLKIQPAKLEDSAVYLCASSSVGVRTDTQYFGPGTRLTVL.

CDR3 residues: CATSGRQGVDYGYTF. CDR3 DNA: TGTGCCACCAGCGGAAGACAGGGGGTGGACTATGGCTACACCTTC. J is TRBJ1-2 and V is TRBV15; 9 bases map to TRBD1. Per the germline V gene, CDR1 is LNHNV and CDR2 is YYDKDF (reference sequence). J was trimmed by 3 bases and V by 5 bases; bases with no gene match: 7. This CDR3 spans 15 amino acids.

The V and J genes are TRBV4-2 and TRBJ2-3, with TRBD2 matching over 9 bases. This CDR3 spans 18 amino acids. Germline V gene sequence: CDR1 LGHNA, CDR2 YNFKEQ. The V segment lost 3 bases and the J segment 5 bases; nucleotides outside the gene matches: 15. This chain's CDR3 is CASSQPASERGAQDTQYF. CDR3 coding DNA: TGTGCCAGCAGCCAGCCGGCTTCTGAGCGGGGGGCCCAAGATACGCAGTATTTT.

This chain links TRBV28 with TRBJ1-2; 12 nucleotides line up with TRBD1. Germline V CDR1 and CDR2: MDHEN, SYDVKM. The CDR3 sequence is 19 residues long. The junction had 16 bases not matched to a gene; V was cut back by 5 bases and J by 3 bases. As DNA, the CDR3 is TGTGCCAGCAGTACTCCCTCCTACTCGGGACAGGGGGCGGACTATGGCTACACCTTC. Translated: CASSTPSYSGQGADYGYTF.

A single count supports this clone. V is TRBV7-9 and J is TRBJ2-7; D is possibly TRBD2 (5 bases). The V gene's germline CDR1 is SEHNR and CDR2 FQNEAQ (reference sequence). The CDR3 totals 18 residues. V lost 2 bases to trimming and J lost 3 bases, with 23 bases between them. The DNA of the CDR3 is TGTGCCAGCAGCTTAAGTCCTAGCATAGGTGGCCTATTCTACGAGCAGTACTTC. This sequence encodes CASSLSPSIGGLFYEQYF.

The chain couples TRBV15 to TRBJ2-1, with D maybe TRBD1 (7 bases). In germline, CDR1 is LNHNV, CDR2 YYDKDF (reference sequence). V was clipped by 5 bases and J by 0 bases, with 11 bases between them. The CDR3 has 15 residues. The CDR3 spells CATSRQGGSYNEQFF. The DNA of the CDR3 is TGTGCCACCAGCCGACAGGGAGGCTCCTACAATGAGCAGTTCTTC.

This sequence joins TRBV21-1 and TRBJ2-7; the DNA was not used to check the table's D call, TRBD1. TRBV21-1 is described as a pseudogene. This CDR3 spans 16 amino acids. The CDR3 here is CASSKEGTESSYEQYV. CDR3 sequence (DNA): TGTGCCAGCAGCAAAGAGGGGACAGAGAGCTCCTACGAGCAGTACGTC.

The rearrangement joins TRBV4-1 to TRBJ1-1; maybe TRBD1 (6 bases). This CDR3 has 14 amino acids. V lost 4 bases, J lost 4 bases, and 13 bases lay in between. The germline CDR1 and CDR2 sequences are MGHRA and YSYEKL. The CDR3 loop is CASSPTARGTEAFF. The CDR3 DNA reads TGCGCCAGCAGCCCCACCGCCAGGGGCACTGAAGCTTTCTTT.

The chain carries TRBV20-1 and TRBJ1-1; 9 positions match TRBD1. The germline CDR1 and CDR2 sequences are DFQATT and SNEGSKA (reference sequence). The CDR3 totals 11 residues. Trimming at V came to 6 bases and at J to 10 bases, leaving 6 bases not matched to a gene. CDR3 in amino acids: CSANRGRGAFF. CDR3 nucleotides: TGCAGTGCAAACAGGGGGCGCGGAGCTTTCTTT.

The rearrangement links TRBV7-2 to TRBJ2-3; a possible D gene is TRBD2 (7 bases). The V gene's germline CDR1 is SGHTA and CDR2 FQGNSA. The CDR3 consists of 16 residues. V gave up 3 bases and J gave up 2 bases, with 15 bases separating them. The CDR3 reads CASSLGGPHNTDTQYF. Here the CDR3 DNA reads TGTGCCAGCAGCTTGGGGGGGCCCCACAACACAGATACGCAGTATTTT.

Written as DNA, the CDR3 is TGTGCCAGCAGTCCCGGGACTAGCGGGGGGTCCCTAGTCACAGATACGCAGTATTTT. Amino acids: CASSPGTSGGSLVTDTQYF. The chain carries TRBV7-9 and TRBJ2-3; 15 bases match TRBD2. Looked up from germline, CDR1 is SEHNR and CDR2 is FQNEAQ (reference sequence). Germline trimming cut 6 bases from V and 2 bases from J; bases unmatched to any gene: 12. CDR3 length: 19 residues.

This sequence joins TRBV5-1 and TRBJ2-6; D is possibly TRBD1 (7 bases). The germline V and J ends were trimmed by 6 bases and 1 base, with 14 bases remaining between them. The CDR3 contains 16 residues. Germline V gene sequence: CDR1 SGHRS, CDR2 YFSETQ. DNA of the CDR3: TGCGCCAGCAACCAGGGGGGCAGTTCTGGGGCCAACGTCCTGACTTTC. This translates into CASNQGGSSGANVLTF.

The chain uses TRBV5-6 and TRBJ2-7, with 7 bases lining up with TRBD1. The germline CDR1 and CDR2 sequences are SGHDT and YYEEEE. This CDR3 has 14 residues. J gave up 0 bases and V 3 bases, and 3 bases lay outside the gene matches. This chain's CDR3 is CASSWTGTSYEQYF. In nucleotides, the CDR3 is TGTGCCAGCAGCTGGACAGGTACCTCCTACGAGCAGTACTTC.

The genes are TRBV19 and TRBJ1-4, with TRBD1 identical over 11 bases. The CDR3 has 15 residues. V dropped 6 bases and J dropped 8; count of bases not matched to a gene: 8. In germline, CDR1 is LNHDA, CDR2 SQIVND (reference sequence). CDR3 DNA: TGTGCCAGTAGCCTCACCGGGACAGGGGGAGAAAAACTGTTTTTT. Translation: CASSLTGTGGEKLFF. Based on the CDR3 plus reference TRBV19 and TRBJ1-4, the full variable domain is DGGITQSPKYLFRKEGQNVTLSCEQNLNHDAMYWYRQDPGQGLRLIYYSQIVNDFQKGDIAEGYSVSREKKESFPLTVTSAQKNPTAFYLCASSLTGTGGEKLFFGSGTQLSVL.

This clone appeared a few times. The genes are TRBV19 and TRBJ1-3; 9 positions match TRBD1. Germline CDR1 and CDR2: LNHDA and SQIVND (reference sequence). After removal of 4 bases from V and 3 bases from J, the junction contained 7 bases not matched to a gene. This CDR3 has 16 amino acids. Written as DNA, the CDR3 is TGTGCCAGTAGTACCCAGGGACAGGGAGTTGGAAACACCATATATTTT. This encodes CASSTQGQGVGNTIYF.

This clone was recorded only once. The chain carries TRBV6-6 and TRBJ2-6, with 14 bases that match TRBD2. Germline CDR1 is MNHNY and CDR2 is SVGAGI (reference sequence). After removal of 6 bases from V and 0 bases from J, the junction contained 10 bases not matched to a gene. This CDR3 spans 20 amino acids. This CDR3 is CASSAATSGRGASGANVLTF. CDR3 DNA sequence: TGTGCCAGCAGCGCCGCGACTAGCGGGAGGGGGGCCTCTGGGGCCAACGTCCTGACTTTC.

This chain connects TRBV20-1 to TRBJ2-1; possible D gene TRBD2, 6 bases. The V and J ends lost 5 bases and 7 bases respectively, with 9 bases between them. Germline CDR1 and CDR2: DFQATT and SNEGSKA (reference sequence). This CDR3 has 11 amino acids. This chain's CDR3 is CSAAGTNEQFF. DNA for the CDR3: TGCAGTGCTGCGGGGACGAATGAGCAGTTCTTC.